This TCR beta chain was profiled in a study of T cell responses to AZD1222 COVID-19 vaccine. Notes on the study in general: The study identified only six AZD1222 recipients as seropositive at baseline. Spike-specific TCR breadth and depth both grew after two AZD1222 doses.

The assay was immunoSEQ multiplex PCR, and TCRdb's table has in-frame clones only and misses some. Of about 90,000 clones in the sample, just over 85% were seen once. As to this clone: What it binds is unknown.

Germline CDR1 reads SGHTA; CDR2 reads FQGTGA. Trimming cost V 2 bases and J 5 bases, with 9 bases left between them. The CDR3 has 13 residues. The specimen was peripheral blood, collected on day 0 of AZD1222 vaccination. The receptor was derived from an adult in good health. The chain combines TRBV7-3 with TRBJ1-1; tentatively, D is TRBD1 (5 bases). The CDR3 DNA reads TGTGCCAGCAGCTTAGAGGGGTCGACTGAAGCTTTCTTT. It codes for CASSLEGSTEAFF.